This paragraph covers one T cell receptor (beta chain) sequence. Germline V gene sequence: CDR1 SEHNR, CDR2 FQNEAQ (reference sequence). This CDR3 has 16 residues. V was trimmed by 5 bases and J by 0 bases, leaving 17 bases between them. The data are from a study of T cell changes during pregnancy in multiple sclerosis. The protocol was immunoSEQ multiplex PCR, while the TCRdb copy is restricted to in-frame clones and leaves out a portion. The table has about 60,000 clones, approximately 93% seen once. The specimen comprised CD8+ T cells from peripheral blood mononuclear cells, sampled in the second trimester of pregnancy. The TCR sequence derives from a female donor with multiple sclerosis, enrolled in a pregnancy study. The chain joins TRBV7-9 to TRBJ2-7, with a tentative D call TRBD2 (5 bases). The CDR3 sequence: CASSPSGAGSSYEQYF. CDR3 nucleotide sequence: TGTGCCAGCAGCCCAAGCGGCGCAGGAAGCTCCTACGAGCAGTACTTC.